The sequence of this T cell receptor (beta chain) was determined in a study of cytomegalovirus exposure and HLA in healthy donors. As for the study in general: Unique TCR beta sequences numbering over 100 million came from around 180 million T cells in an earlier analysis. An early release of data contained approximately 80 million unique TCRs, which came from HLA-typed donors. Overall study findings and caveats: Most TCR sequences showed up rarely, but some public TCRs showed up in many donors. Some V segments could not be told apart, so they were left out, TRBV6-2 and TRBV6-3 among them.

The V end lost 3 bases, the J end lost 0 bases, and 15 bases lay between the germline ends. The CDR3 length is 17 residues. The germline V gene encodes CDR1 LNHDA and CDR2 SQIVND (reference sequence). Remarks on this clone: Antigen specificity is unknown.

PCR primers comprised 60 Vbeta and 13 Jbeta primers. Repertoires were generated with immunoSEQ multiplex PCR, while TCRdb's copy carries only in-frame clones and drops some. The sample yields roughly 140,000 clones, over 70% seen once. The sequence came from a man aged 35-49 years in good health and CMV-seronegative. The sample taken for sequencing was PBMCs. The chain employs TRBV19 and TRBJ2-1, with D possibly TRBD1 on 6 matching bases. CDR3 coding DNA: TGTGCCAGTAGTATGGGGCTACAGGGCGTCTCCTACAATGAGCAGTTCTTC. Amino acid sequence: CASSMGLQGVSYNEQFF.